Below are 7 T cell receptor beta chains sequenced from a single sample in a study of control samples from healthy donors and cancer patients. Some clones are missing from TCRdb's copy, which holds only in-frame ones; the method was immunoSEQ multiplex PCR. Among 75,000 to 100,000 clones listed, about 86% were seen once. The specimen sequenced was blood. The receptors derive from a man under 40 in good health.

The rearrangement joins TRBV7-2 to TRBJ2-1; 7 bases align to TRBD2. Germline V gene lookup returns CDR1 SGHTA and CDR2 FQGNSA. The CDR3 has 13 amino acids. V shed 8 bases, J shed 4 bases, and the junction held 5 bases outside the gene matches. The CDR3 DNA reads as TGTGCCAGCCGGGGACTACTATACAATGAGCAGTTCTTC. This translates into CASRGLLYNEQFF.

The rearrangement links TRBV18 to TRBJ1-1; D gene uncertain. Germline-derived CDR1 and CDR2 are KGHSH and LQKENI. V lost 3 bases and J lost 0, with 8 bases in between. The CDR3 contains 14 residues. CDR3 protein: CASSPGVMNTEAFF. The CDR3 bases are TGTGCCAGCTCACCCGGGGTCATGAACACTGAAGCTTTCTTT.

This clone was seen only a few times. The chain is built from TRBV6-6 and TRBJ2-1, with 9 bases fitting TRBD2. Trimming removed 5 bases from V and 6 bases from J; junction bases left unmatched: 8. The germline V gene has CDR1 MNHNY and CDR2 SVGAGI (reference sequence). This CDR3 contains 15 residues. CDR3 DNA sequence: TGTGCCAGCAGTCCCTTGGGGACTAGCACCAATGAGCAGTTCTTC. Translating gives CASSPLGTSTNEQFF.

This chain links TRBV10-1 with TRBJ2-1; D unclear. The CDR3 runs 14 residues. Germline V gene sequence: CDR1 WNHNN, CDR2 SYGVQD (reference sequence). Trimming cost V 3 bases and J 7 bases, with 13 bases left between them. CDR3 bases: TGCGCCAGCAGTGAAGGACCCTTGGGGAATGAGCAGTTCTTC. It translates to CASSEGPLGNEQFF.

The chain employs TRBV7-9 and TRBJ2-1, with 11 bases fitting TRBD1. The V and J ends lost 5 bases and 7 bases, in that order; junction bases with no gene match: 10. This CDR3 contains 16 residues. Germline values: CDR1 SEHNR, CDR2 FQNEAQ (reference sequence). The chain's CDR3 is CASSTSGQGALNEQFF. Here the CDR3 DNA reads TGTGCCAGCAGCACCTCAGGACAGGGGGCGTTAAATGAGCAGTTCTTC.

The rearrangement joins TRBV6-6 to TRBJ1-6; D is unclear. The CDR3 consists of 15 residues. Germline CDR1 reads MNHNY; CDR2 reads SVGAGI (reference sequence). V was shortened by 5 bases and J by 9 bases, with 17 bases between the two germline ends. The CDR3, as DNA: TGTGCCAGCAGTGCCCCGACACTACGCTTTTCACCCCTCCACTTT. This encodes CASSAPTLRFSPLHF.

CDR3 in amino acids: CASSQNTDTQYF. The CDR3 DNA follows: TGCGCCAGCAGCCAAAACACAGATACGCAGTATTTT. The V gene is TRBV4-1, the J gene TRBJ2-3; D ambiguous. Trimming cost V 2 bases and J 2 bases, with 2 bases left between them. The CDR3 length is 12 residues. The germline CDR1 and CDR2 sequences are MGHRA and YSYEKL.